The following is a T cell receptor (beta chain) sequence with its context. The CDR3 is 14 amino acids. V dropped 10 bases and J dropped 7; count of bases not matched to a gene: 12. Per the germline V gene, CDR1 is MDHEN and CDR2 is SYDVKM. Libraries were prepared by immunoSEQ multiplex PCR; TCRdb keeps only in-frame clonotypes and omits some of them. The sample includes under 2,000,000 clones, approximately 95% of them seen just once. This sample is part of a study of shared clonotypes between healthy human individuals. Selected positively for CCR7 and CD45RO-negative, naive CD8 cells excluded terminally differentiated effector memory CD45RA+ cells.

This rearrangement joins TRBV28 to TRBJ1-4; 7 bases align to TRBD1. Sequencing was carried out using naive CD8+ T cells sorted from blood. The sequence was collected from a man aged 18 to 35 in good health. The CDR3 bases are TGTGCCACTAAGCACCCAGGGGGTGGTGAAAAACTGTTTTTT. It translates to CATKHPGGGEKLFF.